The 26 T cell receptor beta chains listed next were all sequenced from one sample in a study of metastatic and nonmetastatic thyroid tumors (TCRdb year 2020). No patient had received any treatment before thyroid surgery. Libraries were made using PCR. Instrument on record: Illumina HiSeq 4000. TCRdb reanalyzed the raw reads on its own, using fastp at Q25 for trimming and MiXCR for clone calling, and kept in-frame beta chains. The sample table lists tens of thousands of clones, less than 25% of them with a count of one. Of the sample, around 15% falls within the top ten clones. The sample comprised tumor tissue. The origin of the receptors is a female donor with papillary thyroid cancer or a benign thyroid nodule (not recorded which). Some clones in this sample may be carry-over from other donors' samples.

This clone was counted at least ten times. This chain links TRBV5-5 with TRBJ1-1; no clear D gene. The length of the CDR3 is 16 residues. Deletions cut 4 bases from V and 5 bases from J, with 21 bases between. CDR1 is SGHKS and CDR2 is YYEKEE in the germline V gene (reference sequence). CDR3 bases: TGTGCCAGCAGCCCCAAAGTCCGGGGAGTTGTTACTGAAGCTTTCTTT. Its translation: CASSPKVRGVVTEAFF.

This clone came up many times. Written as DNA, the CDR3 is TGTGCCAGCAGCGTAGCCGGGGGGGAGAGCACAGATACGCAGTATTTT. Amino acids: CASSVAGGESTDTQYF. V is TRBV9 and J is TRBJ2-3; TRBD2 aligns across 8 bases. Germline lookup yields CDR1 SGDLS and CDR2 YYNGEE. The junction had 3 bases not matched to a gene; V was cut back by 0 bases and J by 0 bases. The CDR3 sequence is 16 residues long.

This clone came up many times. The CDR3 DNA sequence: TGCGCCAGCAGCCAAGAGGGCGGGCCCTACAATGAGCAGTTCTTC. Its translation is CASSQEGGPYNEQFF. This sequence joins TRBV4-3 and TRBJ2-1; a possible D gene is TRBD2 (5 bases). The CDR3 is 15 amino acids. V was cut by 0 bases and J by 2 bases, with 8 bases left in between. CDR1 is LGHNA, CDR2 YSLEER, per germline.

This chain links TRBV6-1 with TRBJ2-7; 7 nucleotides match TRBD2. Germline V gene data show CDR1 as MNHNS and CDR2 as SASEGT. V shed 4 bases, J shed 6 bases, and the junction held 12 bases outside the gene matches. The CDR3 sequence is 15 residues long. The DNA of the CDR3 is TGTGCCAGCAGTGTTATTGCGGGAGAACCTAGCGAGCAGTACTTC. It specifies CASSVIAGEPSEQYF.

This clone was counted a few times. This sample also contains other DNA sequences that code for the same CDR3. The chain has TRBV12-3 or TRBV12-4 and TRBJ1-6; weak D call: TRBD1 (6 bases). The ends were cut back, 8 bases at V and 8 bases at J, with 13 bases in the middle. The CDR3 runs 13 residues. The CDR3 loop reads CASRRGADSPLHF. The CDR3 DNA follows: TGTGCCAGCCGGAGGGGGGCCGATTCACCCCTCCACTTT.

This clone was picked up many times. This chain joins TRBV6-1 and TRBJ2-3; D gene ambiguous. Trimming left V 2 bases short and J 2 bases short, with 8 bases between. Germline V gene data show CDR1 as MNHNS and CDR2 as SASEGT. This CDR3 comprises 14 residues. The CDR3 region is CASSESWVTDTQYF. CDR3 DNA: TGTGCCAGCAGTGAAAGTTGGGTCACAGATACGCAGTATTTT.

This clone was detected ten times or more. The chain links TRBV5-1 to TRBJ2-7; D is possibly TRBD1 (5 bases). The CDR3 has 14 residues. V lost 2 bases and J 4 bases, leaving 13 bases between the germline ends. Germline loops: CDR1 SGHRS, CDR2 YFSETQ. The CDR3 region has the DNA TGCGCCAGCAGCTTTGTCAGGGTTTTATACGAGCAGTACTTC. It yields the protein CASSFVRVLYEQYF.

Relative to its sample, this clone is medium-sized (0.01 to 0.1%). This chain joins TRBV19 and TRBJ2-1, with D possibly being TRBD2 (6 bases). Trimming pared 4 bases from V and 7 bases from J, leaving 17 bases between. This CDR3 is built from 15 residues. Germline V CDR1 and CDR2: LNHDA, SQIVND (reference sequence). Here the CDR3 reads CASSTTGTLGNEQFF. The CDR3 DNA follows: TGTGCCAGTAGTACAACCGGGACTTTGGGAAATGAGCAGTTCTTC. The whole variable domain, remainder taken from reference TRBV19 and TRBJ2-1, is DGGITQSPKYLFRKEGQNVTLSCEQNLNHDAMYWYRQDPGQGLRLIYYSQIVNDFQKGDIAEGYSVSREKKESFPLTVTSAQKNPTAFYLCASSTTGTLGNEQFFGPGTRLTVL.

This clone was detected only a few times. Just one base apart from a much larger clone, this may be a read error. The J gene is TRBJ1-5, the V gene TRBV20-1; D is uncertain. The CDR3 consists of 13 residues. The germline V gene has CDR1 DFQATT and CDR2 SNEGSKA (reference sequence). V was trimmed by 4 bases and J by 4 bases, leaving 11 bases between them. CDR3 in amino acids: CSAIGRDNQPQHF. The CDR3 DNA is TGCAGTGCTATAGGACGAGATAATCAGCCCCAGCATTTT.

The chain combines TRBV5-1 with TRBJ1-1, with D possibly matching TRBD1 (6 bases). There are 15 residues in the CDR3. The V and J ends lost 0 bases and 1 base respectively, with 10 bases between them. Germline V gene lookup returns CDR1 SGHRS and CDR2 YFSETQ. CDR3 bases: TGCGCCAGCAGCTTGGACGGGGGCAGGAACACTGAAGCTTTCTTT. This gives the protein CASSLDGGRNTEAFF.

V is TRBV6-1 and J is TRBJ2-7; tentatively, D is TRBD1 (6 bases). Trimming left V 6 bases short and J 6 bases short, with 12 bases between. This CDR3 spans 12 amino acids. CDR1 and CDR2 (germline): MNHNS, SASEGT. The CDR3 loop reads CASRKDSSEQYF. CDR3 DNA sequence: TGTGCCAGCAGAAAGGACAGCTCCGAGCAGTACTTC.

Only a few counts were recorded for this clone. This sequence joins TRBV2 and TRBJ2-7; TRBD1 matches 7 bases. V was clipped by 0 bases and J by 8 bases; unmatched bases: 13. The CDR3 extends over 16 amino acids. In germline, CDR1 is SNHLY, CDR2 FYNNEI. CDR3 amino acids: CASSEAVYRGLGQQYF. DNA of the CDR3: TGTGCCAGCAGTGAAGCGGTTTACAGGGGCTTAGGGCAGCAGTACTTC.

This clone was observed many times. The chain combines TRBV7-2 with TRBJ2-5; 8 bases line up with TRBD1. Germline V gene lookup returns CDR1 SGHTA and CDR2 FQGNSA. The V segment lost 1 base and the J segment 7 bases; nucleotides outside the gene matches: 8. The CDR3 runs 15 residues. CDR3 in DNA: TGTGCCAGCAGCTTAGAGGTGACAGGGGTAGGGACCCAGTACTTC. As protein: CASSLEVTGVGTQYF. Looking up the rest from reference TRBV7-2 and TRBJ2-5 gives the full variable domain: GAGVSQSPSNKVTEKGKDVELRCDPISGHTALYWYRQSLGQGLEFLIYFQGNSAPDKSGLPSDRFSAERTGGSVSTLTIQRTQQEDSAVYLCASSLEVTGVGTQYFGPGTRLLVL.

In the case of this clone: A much larger clone is a single base away; this may be a read error. The chain carries TRBV3-1 and TRBJ2-5; weak D call: TRBD2 (6 bases). The CDR3 totals 16 residues. The germline V and J ends were trimmed by 7 bases and 6 bases, with 24 bases remaining between them. CDR1 is LGHDT, CDR2 YNNKEL, per germline (reference sequence). The CDR3 is CASIPRLAGWTKTQYF. CDR3 bases: TGTGCCAGCATCCCCCGTTTGGCGGGGTGGACCAAGACCCAGTACTTC.

The chain carries TRBV20-1 and TRBJ2-1; 7 bases line up with TRBD1. CDR3 size: 17 residues. V shed 0 bases, J shed 4 bases, and the junction held 12 bases outside the gene matches. Germline V gene sequence: CDR1 DFQATT, CDR2 SNEGSKA (reference sequence). CDR3 nucleotides: TGCAGTGCTAGAGATTTCCACTCCGGGACAGATTACAATGAGCAGTTCTTC. It encodes CSARDFHSGTDYNEQFF.

The genes are TRBV19 and TRBJ1-2; D gene ambiguous. Trimming took 4 bases from V and 8 from J, leaving 11 bases between them. Germline V gives CDR1 LNHDA, CDR2 SQIVND (reference sequence). The CDR3 length is 12 residues. CDR3 nucleotides: TGTGCCAGTAGTACCCGGGTAAGGGGCTACACCTTC. Translation gives CASSTRVRGYTF.

This clone was detected many times. V usage is TRBV18 and J usage is TRBJ2-2; 7 positions match TRBD2. Germline CDR1 is KGHSH and CDR2 is LQKENI. The junction had 12 bases not matched to a gene; V was cut back by 4 bases and J by 4 bases. The CDR3 is made up of 17 amino acids. CDR3 region: CASSLVAPGGLTGELFF. CDR3 coding DNA: TGTGCCAGCTCACTAGTAGCTCCGGGAGGCCTCACCGGGGAGCTGTTTTTT.

This clone was found many times. The genes are TRBV24-1 and TRBJ2-1, with D tentatively TRBD1 (5 bases). The ends were cut back, 6 bases at V and 3 bases at J, with 17 bases in the middle. Germline loops: CDR1 KGHDR, CDR2 SFDVKD. This CDR3 spans 16 amino acids. The chain's CDR3 is CATSSQGSQIYNEQFF. Written as DNA, the CDR3 is TGTGCCACCAGTTCCCAGGGTTCTCAAATCTACAATGAGCAGTTCTTC.

This clone was seen ten or more times. This chain uses TRBV4-1 with TRBJ1-2; 7 bases are shared with TRBD1. V gave up 0 bases and J gave up 4 bases; unmatched junction bases: 8. Germline V CDR1 and CDR2: MGHRA, YSYEKL. The CDR3 contains 16 residues. The CDR3 sequence is CASSQDSPGGSYGYTF. CDR3 DNA sequence: TGCGCCAGCAGCCAAGATTCTCCAGGGGGGAGCTATGGCTACACCTTC.

The V and J genes are TRBV9 and TRBJ2-7, with TRBD2 as a possible D gene (6 bases). Trimming left V 4 bases short and J 0 bases short, with 14 bases between. This CDR3 contains 15 residues. Germline CDR1 reads SGDLS; CDR2 reads YYNGEE. The CDR3 coding sequence is TGTGCCAGCAGCCTTGGAGGGGCCAGCTCCTACGAGCAGTACTTC. Translated, it gives CASSLGGASSYEQYF.

This clone was detected only a few times. This chain connects TRBV28 to TRBJ1-1; 12 nucleotides agree with TRBD1. The CDR3 length is 18 residues. Trimming removed 6 bases from V and 5 bases from J; junction bases left unmatched: 16. CDR1 is MDHEN, CDR2 SYDVKM, per germline. The CDR3 DNA reads as TGTGCCAGCAGCCCTCCGCCGGGACAGGGGGCGAAGGGAACTGAAGCTTTCTTT. Its translation is CASSPPPGQGAKGTEAFF.

This chain connects TRBV27 to TRBJ1-1; D remains unclear. The V gene's germline CDR1 is MNHEY and CDR2 SMNVEV (reference sequence). The CDR3 has 13 residues. Deletions cut 3 bases from V and 0 bases from J, with 5 bases between. This CDR3 reads CASSFGMNTEAFF. The CDR3 DNA reads TGTGCCAGCAGTTTTGGAATGAACACTGAAGCTTTCTTT.

This CDR3 is CASRVRDFRTDTQYF. The CDR3 bases are TGTGCCAGCAGAGTCCGGGACTTTCGCACAGATACGCAGTATTTT. This chain joins TRBV6-1 and TRBJ2-3; TRBD2 is a possible D gene (6 bases). CDR1 is MNHNS, CDR2 SASEGT, per germline. V was trimmed by 6 bases and J by 1 base, leaving 14 bases between them. This CDR3 spans 15 amino acids.

This clone was counted ten times or more. Distinct nucleotide sequences in the sample also encode this CDR3. The chain links TRBV5-1 to TRBJ2-3, with a tentative D call TRBD2 (5 bases). The V end was cut by 1 base, the J end by 1 base, with 10 bases between. The CDR3 has 15 residues. The germline V gene has CDR1 SGHRS and CDR2 YFSETQ. DNA for the CDR3: TGCGCCAGCAGCTTGCGGGGAGTGGGCACAGATACGCAGTATTTT. As protein: CASSLRGVGTDTQYF.

This clone was recorded at least ten times. A much larger clone lies a single base off, so this may be a read error. Different DNA sequences within this sample yield the same CDR3. The V gene is TRBV4-1, the J gene TRBJ2-7; the D gene could be TRBD1 or TRBD2 (6 bases each). CDR1 is MGHRA, CDR2 YSYEKL, per germline. This CDR3 has 14 amino acids. CDR3 region: CASSQGGRGYEQYF. The CDR3 nucleotides read TGCGCCAGTAGCCAAGGGGGGCGGGGTTACGAGCAGTACTTC.

This clone was seen at least ten times. The gene calls are TRBV5-5 and TRBJ2-1; the D call may be TRBD1 or TRBD2 (6 bases each). CDR1 is SGHKS, CDR2 YYEKEE, per germline (reference sequence). V lost 5 bases and J 11 bases, leaving 20 bases between the germline ends. The CDR3 length is 14 residues. The CDR3 region has the DNA TGTGCCAGCAGTCCAGCCATGGGGGGCTCCCAGCAGTTCTTC. Translation: CASSPAMGGSQQFF.